Shown below are 24 T cell receptor beta chains from a single sample sequenced in a study of CD8 T cells in ankylosing spondylitis. One entry per CDR3 protein, called by TCRdb with MiXCR from the 5' RACE reads. The sample consists of roughly 200,000 distinct CDR3 sequences, roughly 13% of them appearing once. The sequenced material came from blood, either unsorted or a sorted T cell fraction (not recorded which). Receptors were obtained from a male donor with ankylosing spondylitis or in good health (not recorded which).

The gene calls are TRBV27 and TRBJ2-1; D remains ambiguous. From germline, CDR1 is MNHEY and CDR2 SMNVEV (reference sequence). V was cut by 2 bases and J by 0 bases, with 11 bases left in between. CDR3 length: 16 amino acids. The CDR3 bases are TGTGCCAGCAGTTTAGCCGTGTACCTCTCCTACAATGAGCAGTTCTTC. Translating gives CASSLAVYLSYNEQFF.

This clonotype was found a few times. The chain carries TRBV27 and TRBJ2-7, with D tentatively TRBD2 (5 bases). Germline-derived CDR1 and CDR2 are MNHEY and SMNVEV (reference sequence). Deletions cut 4 bases from V and 4 bases from J, with 11 bases between. The CDR3 is made up of 13 amino acids. The CDR3: CASSWGASYEQYF. The CDR3, as DNA: TGTGCCAGCAGTTGGGGAGCCTCATACGAGCAGTACTTC.

By share, this clonotype counts as medium-sized (0.01 to 0.1%). V gene TRBV9 combines with J gene TRBJ2-3; D may be TRBD2 (5 bases). The CDR3 consists of 15 residues. The V and J ends lost 4 bases and 2 bases respectively, with 14 bases between them. Germline-derived CDR1 and CDR2 are SGDLS and YYNGEE. CDR3 DNA: TGTGCCAGCAGCCTCGAGGGAAGGGACACAGATACGCAGTATTTT. This encodes CASSLEGRDTDTQYF.

This clonotype appeared many times. The CDR3 sequence: CASSPGGTDTQYF. CDR3 nucleotides: TGTGCCAGCAGCCCCGGGGGCACAGATACGCAGTATTTT. The chain links TRBV12-3 or TRBV12-4 to TRBJ2-3, with D possibly matching TRBD2 (5 bases). V was pared by 6 bases and J by 1 base, with 8 bases between. CDR3 length: 13 residues.

In its sample, this clonotype was seen a few times. The chain recombines TRBV4-2 with TRBJ2-7; tentatively, D is TRBD2 (6 bases). Germline lookup yields CDR1 LGHNA and CDR2 YNFKEQ. Trimming removed 4 bases from V and 2 bases from J, with 15 bases in between. This CDR3 is built from 15 residues. The CDR3 loop reads CASSPPGSGAYEQYF. DNA for the CDR3: TGTGCCAGCAGCCCCCCCGGTAGCGGAGCCTACGAGCAGTACTTC.

This clonotype was observed at least ten times. CDR3 DNA: TGCGCCAGCAGCCCGGGACAGAACCCCTACGAGCAGTACTTC. Translated, it gives CASSPGQNPYEQYF. The V gene is TRBV5-1, the J gene TRBJ2-7; 7 bases line up with TRBD1. The germline gives CDR1 SGHRS, CDR2 YFSETQ. Trimming removed 4 bases from V and 2 bases from J; junction bases left unmatched: 6. The CDR3 has 14 amino acids.

At least ten counts were recorded for this clonotype. The rearrangement joins TRBV18 to TRBJ2-7; 8 nucleotides align to TRBD2. CDR3 size: 15 residues. Looked up from germline, CDR1 is KGHSH and CDR2 is LQKENI. Trimming removed 3 bases from V and 0 bases from J; junction bases left unmatched: 4. DNA of the CDR3: TGTGCCAGCTCACCCGCGGCGGGGGGCTCCTACGAGCAGTACTTC. Protein product: CASSPAAGGSYEQYF. The whole variable domain, filled in from reference TRBV18 and TRBJ2-7, reads NAGVMQNPRHLVRRRGQEARLRCSPMKGHSHVYWYRQLPEEGLKFMVYLQKENIIDESGMPKERFSAEFPKEGPSILRIQQVVRGDSAAYFCASSPAAGGSYEQYFGPGTRLTVT.

This clonotype was detected a few times. The chain employs TRBV6-5 and TRBJ1-4; TRBD1 matches at 7 bases. This CDR3 comprises 17 residues. V lost 0 bases, J lost 10 bases, and 14 bases stayed unmatched. Germline V CDR1 and CDR2: MNHEY, SVGAGI. The CDR3 here is CASSYSGDSNFAGKLFF. The CDR3, as DNA: TGTGCCAGCAGTTACTCAGGGGACAGCAATTTCGCGGGAAAACTGTTTTTT.

In its sample, this clonotype was seen a few times. V and J are TRBV12-3 or TRBV12-4 and TRBJ1-2; D is uncertain. With 1 base removed from V and 8 bases from J, the gap between germline ends came to 8 bases. The CDR3 is made up of 12 amino acids. The CDR3 protein is CASSLGGPGYTF. The CDR3, as DNA: TGTGCCAGCAGTTTAGGAGGCCCGGGCTACACCTTC.

This clonotype was found many times. The CDR3 here is CSVDSLAGRHNYGYTF. In nucleotides, the CDR3 is TGCAGCGTTGACAGCCTGGCCGGACGGCATAACTATGGCTACACCTTC. J is TRBJ1-2 and V is TRBV29-1; no clear D. The CDR3 is 16 amino acids. CDR1 SQVTM and CDR2 ANQGSEA come from the germline V gene. Trimming removed 3 bases from V and 1 base from J, with 18 bases in between.

This clonotype was found a few times. CDR3 protein: CASRSPGTEPGNTIYF. The CDR3 DNA follows: TGTGCCAGCAGGTCACCCGGGACAGAGCCTGGAAACACCATATATTTT. The V call is TRBV2, the J call TRBJ1-3; 7 bases map to TRBD1. This CDR3 is built from 16 residues. J lost 2 bases, V lost 6 bases, and 10 bases had no gene match. CDR1 SNHLY and CDR2 FYNNEI come from the germline V gene.

This clonotype was seen more than once but under ten times. This sequence joins TRBV24-1 and TRBJ2-3; 9 bases are a match to TRBD2. The ends lost 1 base at V and 5 bases at J; junction bases unmatched: 3. Per germline, CDR1 KGHDR and CDR2 SFDVKD. The CDR3 runs to 15 residues. The CDR3 DNA reads as TGTGCCACCAGTGATTTCGGCGGGGGGGTAGATACGCAGTATTTT. It specifies CATSDFGGGVDTQYF.

This clonotype appeared many times. The rearrangement links TRBV29-1 to TRBJ2-5; weak D call: TRBD1 (6 bases). CDR3 length: 15 residues. V was trimmed by 1 base and J by 7 bases, leaving 19 bases between them. Germline V CDR1 and CDR2: SQVTM, ANQGSEA. The CDR3 protein is CSVEVPPDSYMTQYF. DNA of the CDR3: TGCAGCGTTGAAGTCCCGCCGGACAGTTATATGACCCAGTACTTC.

This clonotype was counted only a few times. The V gene is TRBV2, the J gene TRBJ1-5, with D possibly being TRBD1 (6 bases). Looked up from germline, CDR1 is SNHLY and CDR2 is FYNNEI. The ends were cut back, 5 bases at V and 6 bases at J, with 20 bases in the middle. The CDR3 is 16 residues long. CDR3 protein: CASSSYRVDGGQPQHF. The CDR3 nucleotides read TGTGCCAGCAGTAGCTACAGGGTGGACGGAGGTCAGCCCCAGCATTTT.

The rearrangement joins TRBV3-1 to TRBJ2-7; 7 bases fit TRBD2. This CDR3 region has 16 residues. The ends lost 1 base at V and 2 bases at J; junction bases unmatched: 8. Germline CDR1 reads LGHDT; CDR2 reads YNNKEL (reference sequence). CDR3 sequence reads: CASSQGTGGPPYEQYF. As DNA, the CDR3 is TGTGCCAGCAGCCAAGGGACGGGGGGTCCCCCCTACGAGCAGTACTTC.

The chain carries TRBV21-1 and TRBJ2-1; the table's D call of TRBD1 was not tested on the DNA. TRBV21-1 is listed as a pseudogene. There are 20 residues in the CDR3. In nucleotides, the CDR3 is TGTGCCAGCAGCAAACAGAAACGGACTTTACAGGGGAGCTCCTACAATGAGCAGTTCTTC. Translation gives CASSKQKRTLQGSSYNEQFF.

At least ten counts were recorded for this clonotype. The chain carries TRBV10-3 and TRBJ2-3, with D uncertain. CDR3 length: 13 amino acids. Per germline, CDR1 ENHRY and CDR2 SYGVKD. Trimming took 4 bases from V and 6 from J, leaving 11 bases between them. The CDR3 here is CAISGTTSDTQYF. The CDR3 nucleotides read TGTGCCATCAGTGGAACGACATCCGATACGCAGTATTTT.

There are a few counts of this clonotype. CDR3 protein: CASSRGRNTGELFF. The CDR3 coding sequence is TGCGCCAGCAGCCGAGGGAGGAACACCGGGGAGCTGTTTTTT. The genes are TRBV4-1 and TRBJ2-2, with a possible D match to TRBD2 (5 bases). Looked up from germline, CDR1 is MGHRA and CDR2 is YSYEKL. Between the trimmed V and J ends, which lost 4 bases and 1 base, there was a span of 7 bases. CDR3 length equals 14 residues.

The chain joins TRBV12-3 or TRBV12-4 to TRBJ2-1; D is undetermined. The CDR3 is 14 amino acids. V was trimmed by 6 bases and J by 2 bases, leaving 11 bases between them. The CDR3 DNA reads as TGTGCCAGCAGCCCCACCGGGCCCTACAATGAGCAGTTCTTC. The encoded protein is CASSPTGPYNEQFF.

This clonotype was observed a handful of times. The chain combines TRBV12-3 or TRBV12-4 with TRBJ2-1; D is unresolved. V was pared by 6 bases and J by 7 bases, with 19 bases between. CDR3 size: 15 residues. CDR3 protein: CASRFAGPPQNEQFF. CDR3 coding DNA: TGTGCCAGCAGGTTTGCCGGGCCCCCACAGAATGAGCAGTTCTTC.

The V call is TRBV6-5, the J call TRBJ2-1, with D hard to call. CDR3 size: 14 residues. Trimming pared 2 bases from V and 3 bases from J, leaving 8 bases between. Germline values: CDR1 MNHEY, CDR2 SVGAGI. The CDR3 reads CASSYTTFYNEQFF. In DNA form, the CDR3 reads TGTGCCAGCAGTTACACGACTTTCTACAATGAGCAGTTCTTC.

This sequence joins TRBV7-9 and TRBJ2-1; TRBD2 matches 8 bases. In germline, CDR1 is SEHNR, CDR2 FQNEAQ (reference sequence). The CDR3 spans 16 residues. The junction had 7 bases not matched to a gene; V was cut back by 4 bases and J by 2 bases. CDR3 DNA sequence: TGTGCCAGCAGCTCACCATCGGGACTAGCCTACAATGAGCAGTTCTTC. Translated: CASSSPSGLAYNEQFF.

This clonotype came up many times. This sequence joins TRBV5-1 and TRBJ1-2, with a possible D match to TRBD1 (5 bases). The V and J ends lost 1 base and 3 bases respectively, with 10 bases between them. Germline CDR1 is SGHRS and CDR2 is YFSETQ. The CDR3 length is 14 residues. CDR3 coding DNA: TGCGCCAGCAGCTTGAGTGGGGGGGACTATGGCTACACCTTC. It codes for CASSLSGGDYGYTF.

V gene TRBV5-6 combines with J gene TRBJ2-7, with TRBD1 identical over 7 bases. Unmatched junction bases numbered 7, after V lost 4 bases and J lost 3 bases. CDR1 is SGHDT and CDR2 is YYEEEE in the germline V gene. The CDR3 consists of 14 residues. As DNA, the CDR3 is TGTGCCAGCAGCAGCCCGGGACAGTTCTACGAGCAGTACTTC. As protein: CASSSPGQFYEQYF.